This TCR beta chain was retrieved from a study of radiotherapy plus CTLA-4 blockade in lung cancer. About this clone itself: Its antigen is still unknown.

Germline-derived CDR1 and CDR2 are WNHNN and SYGVQD (reference sequence). V lost 3 bases, J lost 3 bases, and 7 bases stayed unmatched. The CDR3 extends over 15 amino acids. Notes on the study in general: Blood saw expansion of tumor-derived TCR clones after radiotherapy plus ipilimumab. The authors reported that early blood T cell clone dynamics, with interferon-beta, best predicted response.

This table comes from immunoSEQ multiplex PCR, and its TCRdb copy is limited to in-frame clones, with some not included. The table shows about 31,000 clones, with roughly 70% occurring only once. Here the sequenced sample was peripheral blood, taken from a patient treated with radiotherapy plus ipilimumab. The receptor's source is a human donor with non-small cell lung cancer whose response to radiotherapy plus ipilimumab could not be evaluated. The chain combines TRBV10-1 with TRBJ2-5; TRBD1 agrees at 7 bases. The CDR3 coding sequence is TGCGCCAGCAGTGATGGACAGGTGGGAGAAGAGACCCAGTACTTC. Residues: CASSDGQVGEETQYF.